These T cell receptor beta chains were read from a single sample in a study of T cells after yellow fever vaccination. TCRdb redid the calling of the 5' RACE reads with MiXCR, one entry per CDR3 protein. The data contain 25,000 to 35,000 distinct CDR3 sequences, about 6% of them singletons. Source: PBMCs, either bulk or a sorted T-cell subset (CD4+, CD8+, memory, or dextramer-sorted; not recorded which), taken on the day of the yellow fever booster vaccination. The receptor source for this set is a man aged 25 to 45 who received the YFV17D yellow fever vaccine. Both conserved end residues are part of each CDR3. A D gene is named only where the DNA matches it firmly. The listing skips clone size in some rows; elsewhere it reads once, few, many or a size class.

V gene,CDR3 length,J gene,D gene,clone size,CDR3 protein,CDR3 DNA
TRBV20-1,16,TRBJ1-6,NA,few,CSAILQGRSYNSPLHF,TGCAGTGCCATTTTACAGGGCCGCTCCTATAATTCACCCCTCCACTTT
TRBV30,17,TRBJ2-2,TRBD2,few,CACLGKAGGPLTGELFF,TGTGCCTGCCTCGGGAAAGCGGGAGGGCCTTTGACCGGGGAGCTGTTTTTT
TRBV11-2,14,TRBJ2-1,NA,few,CASSPDRAKNEQFF,TGTGCCAGCAGCCCCGATAGGGCCAAGAATGAGCAGTTCTTC
TRBV5-1,16,TRBJ2-6,NA,many,CASSPGGSSGANVLTF,TGCGCCAGCAGCCCTGGTGGCAGCTCTGGGGCCAACGTCCTGACTTTC
TRBV4-3,17,TRBJ2-1,TRBD2,many,CASSQDRELAGYNEQFF,TGCGCCAGCAGCCAAGATCGGGAACTAGCGGGTTACAATGAGCAGTTCTTC
TRBV30,14,TRBJ2-2,NA,few,CAWMWTSSTGELFF,TGTGCCTGGATGTGGACGTCCTCCACCGGGGAGCTGTTTTTT
TRBV6-5,13,TRBJ1-2,NA,many,CASSYSGVDGYTF,TGTGCCAGCAGTTACTCAGGGGTGGATGGCTACACCTTC
TRBV27,16,TRBJ2-5,TRBD2,many,CASSLSPTSGGETQYF,TGTGCCAGCAGTTTATCCCCGACTAGCGGCGGGGAGACCCAGTACTTC
TRBV7-9,15,TRBJ1-3,NA,NA,CASSSTDRSGNTIYF,TGTGCCAGCAGCTCAACCGACCGCTCTGGAAACACCATATATTTT
TRBV7-9,12,TRBJ1-5,NA,many,CASSLDNQPQHF,TGTGCCAGCAGCTTAGACAATCAGCCCCAGCATTTT
TRBV19,13,TRBJ1-2,NA,many,CASSITGIQGYTF,TGTGCCAGTAGTATCACCGGCATTCAGGGCTACACCTTC
TRBV2,13,TRBJ2-5,NA,NA,CASTGQRQETQYF,TGTGCCAGCACGGGGCAGCGGCAAGAGACCCAGTACTTC
TRBV2,13,TRBJ2-3,NA,NA,CASTFQATDTQYF,TGTGCCAGCACCTTCCAAGCCACAGATACGCAGTATTTT
TRBV19,14,TRBJ2-3,NA,many,CASSIAASTDTQYF,TGTGCCAGTAGTATAGCGGCTAGCACAGATACGCAGTATTTT
TRBV7-9,17,TRBJ2-1,TRBD1,many,CASSSFPPRDRDNEQFF,TGTGCCAGCAGCTCCTTCCCTCCCCGGGACAGGGACAATGAGCAGTTCTTC
TRBV7-2,14,TRBJ2-3,NA,many,CASSLELILDTQYF,TGTGCCAGCAGCTTAGAACTGATATTAGATACGCAGTATTTT
TRBV12-3/TRBV12-4,17,TRBJ2-4,TRBD1,few,CASSLELTGSAKNIQYF,TGTGCCAGCAGTTTGGAATTGACAGGGTCAGCCAAAAACATTCAGTACTTC
TRBV29-1,14,TRBJ2-7,TRBD1,many,CSVMQDRASYEQYF,TGCAGCGTAATGCAAGACAGGGCCTCCTACGAGCAGTACTTC
TRBV11-2,13,TRBJ1-5,NA,many,CASSPDSNQPQHF,TGTGCCAGCAGCCCGGATAGCAATCAGCCCCAGCATTTT
TRBV7-9,16,TRBJ2-3,NA,many,CASSLSEVRGTDTQYF,TGTGCCAGCAGCTTATCGGAAGTGCGGGGAACAGATACGCAGTATTTT
TRBV7-8,14,TRBJ2-7,TRBD1,few,CASSFGTGAGEQYF,TGTGCCAGCAGCTTTGGGACAGGGGCGGGCGAGCAGTACTTC
TRBV15,17,TRBJ2-2,TRBD1,NA,CATSRYPGQGNTGELFF,TGTGCCACCAGCAGATACCCGGGACAGGGGAACACCGGGGAGCTGTTTTTT
TRBV6-6,12,TRBJ2-3,NA,many,CASSPAQSSVYF,TGTGCCAGCAGCCCAGCTCAGAGTTCGGTGTATTTT
TRBV4-3,14,TRBJ1-2,NA,many,CASSQDSSGGGYTF,TGCGCCAGCAGCCAAGACAGCTCAGGCGGTGGCTACACCTTC
TRBV27,17,TRBJ2-2,TRBD2,few,CASSLPASGRRTGELFF,TGTGCCAGCAGTTTACCGGCTAGCGGGAGAAGAACCGGGGAGCTGTTTTTT